The next 4 T cell receptor beta chains were all read from a single sample in a study of cytotoxic CD8 clonotypes in ibrutinib-treated CLL. Sequencing was performed with immunoSEQ multiplex PCR; in TCRdb, only in-frame clones are kept and a portion is missing. The sample carries 150,000 or so clones, approximately 77% recorded once. Sequencing used PBMCs, obtained after 12 months of ibrutinib treatment. Receptors were obtained from a human donor with chronic lymphocytic leukemia.

The table lists this clone with a count of one. The rearrangement uses TRBV5-1 and TRBJ1-1; the match to TRBD1 covers 10 bases. The V segment lost 7 bases and the J segment 11 bases; nucleotides outside the gene matches: 5. CDR1 SGHRS and CDR2 YFSETQ come from the germline V gene. The CDR3 covers 11 residues. The CDR3 nucleotides are TGCGCCAGCTCCGGGGGACAGGGGGCTTTCTTT. This codes for CASSGGQGAFF.

The J gene is TRBJ2-1, the V gene TRBV4-2; 8 nucleotides align to TRBD2. V lost 3 bases, J lost 4 bases, and 17 bases stayed unmatched. CDR3 length: 19 amino acids. Germline V gene data show CDR1 as LGHNA and CDR2 as YNFKEQ. The CDR3 protein is CASSQAGGAESGVYNEQFF. CDR3 coding DNA: TGTGCCAGCAGCCAGGCCGGGGGGGCGGAAAGCGGTGTTTACAATGAGCAGTTCTTC.

In its sample, this clone was seen a few times. The chain uses TRBV29-1 and TRBJ2-3, with D tentatively TRBD1 (5 bases). Trimming stripped 3 bases from V and 0 bases from J, with 22 bases between. Germline V gives CDR1 SQVTM, CDR2 ANQGSEA. The CDR3 extends over 18 amino acids. CDR3 bases: TGCAGCGTTGATCCCTACATGGGGCAGGAGTATAGCACAGATACGCAGTATTTT. This gives the protein CSVDPYMGQEYSTDTQYF.

The rearrangement uses TRBV4-2 and TRBJ1-2, with D tentatively TRBD1 (5 bases). Germline V gene sequence: CDR1 LGHNA, CDR2 YNFKEQ. The CDR3 loop spans 16 amino acids. V was shortened by 1 base and J by 0 bases, with 12 bases between the two germline ends. The CDR3 spells CASSQGGQRPNYGYTF. The CDR3 coding sequence is TGTGCCAGCAGCCAAGGGGGCCAGAGGCCTAACTATGGCTACACCTTC.